Here is one TCR beta chain with its context. Its antigen is as yet unknown. The table came from immunoSEQ multiplex PCR; TCRdb's copy has only in-frame clones and leaves some out. Here the sample spans about 94,000 clones, around 91% being singletons. The data derive from a study of OX40 agonist ivuxolimab in advanced cancers. Study-level background: People who had prior anti-PD-1, anti-PD-L1 or anti-CTLA-4 therapy could take part, and 40% had some.

Germline CDR1 and CDR2: MGHRA and YSYEKL. This CDR3 region has 17 residues. The V segment lost 1 base and the J segment 5 bases; nucleotides outside the gene matches: 12. Study conclusions and caveats: On average, CD8+ T cells showed a greater number of expanded clones than CD4+. Relatively little clonal expansion, among the lowest observed, appeared in partial responders at 0.1-3.0 mg/kg.

The clonotype comes from an adult with an advanced solid tumor such as melanoma, head and neck, liver or kidney cancer. The chain recombines TRBV4-1 with TRBJ2-5; 8 bases line up with TRBD2. The source was CD4+ or CD8+ T cells sorted from blood, collected in a trial of the OX40 agonist ivuxolimab. The chain's CDR3 is CASSQGKTGGARETQYF. In nucleotides, the CDR3 is TGCGCCAGCAGCCAAGGAAAAACGGGGGGGGCTCGGGAGACCCAGTACTTC.